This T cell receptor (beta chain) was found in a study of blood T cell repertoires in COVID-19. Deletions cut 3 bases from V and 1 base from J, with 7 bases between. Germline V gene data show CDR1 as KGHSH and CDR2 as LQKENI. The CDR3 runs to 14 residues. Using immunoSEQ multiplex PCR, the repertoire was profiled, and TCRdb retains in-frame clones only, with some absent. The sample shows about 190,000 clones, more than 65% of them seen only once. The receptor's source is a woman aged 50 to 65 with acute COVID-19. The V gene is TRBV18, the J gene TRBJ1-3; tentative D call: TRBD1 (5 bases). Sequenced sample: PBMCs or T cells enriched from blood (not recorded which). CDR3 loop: CASSPGQSGNTIYF. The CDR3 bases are TGTGCCAGCTCACCGGGGCAATCTGGAAACACCATATATTTT.